These T cell receptor beta chains were read from a single sample in a study of cytotoxic CD8 clonotypes in ibrutinib-treated CLL. Profiled with immunoSEQ multiplex PCR; TCRdb holds only in-frame clones, not every one. Seen here are about 80,000 clones, about 85% observed once, and the top ten hold approximately 5%. The specimen was PBMCs, collected after 12 months of ibrutinib treatment. The source is a human donor with chronic lymphocytic leukemia. Both conserved end residues are part of each CDR3. The D gene is left open where the match is weak. Clone size is stated in some rows and not others, as once, few, many or a class when expanded.

TRBV5-1,-,TRBJ2-7,-,CASQQSSYEQYF,TGCGCCAGCCAGCAGAGCTCCTACGAGCAGTACTTC
TRBV5-6,-,TRBJ1-2,once,CASSPAGVVYGYTF,TGTGCCAGCAGCCCGGCGGGGGTTGTCTATGGCTACACCTTC
TRBV5-1,-,TRBJ2-4,-,CASSFPGVKNIQYF,TGCGCCAGCAGCTTCCCAGGGGTCAAAAACATTCAGTACTTC
TRBV27,-,TRBJ2-7,-,CASSFGVGGYEQYF,TGTGCCAGCAGTTTTGGGGTGGGCGGCTACGAGCAGTACTTC
TRBV14,-,TRBJ1-4,-,CASSQTRTKLFF,TGTGCCAGCAGCCAAACACGGACAAAACTGTTTTTT
TRBV19,TRBD2,TRBJ2-1,-,CASTGVRGAFF,TGTGCCAGTACGGGAGTGCGGGGGGCGTTCTTC
TRBV11-3,-,TRBJ2-3,-,CASSLEGYPDTQYF,TGTGCCAGCAGCTTAGAGGGGTATCCAGATACGCAGTATTTT
TRBV11-2,-,TRBJ2-3,-,CASTLGGTSTDTQYF,TGTGCCAGCACCCTTGGGGGAACTAGCACAGATACGCAGTATTTT
TRBV7-2,TRBD1,TRBJ1-2,-,CASSLDGQGRGYTF,TGTGCCAGCAGCTTGGACGGACAGGGCCGTGGCTACACCTTC
TRBV5-6,TRBD1,TRBJ1-1,-,CASSFGTGGQNTEAFF,TGTGCCAGCAGCTTCGGGACAGGGGGACAGAACACTGAAGCTTTCTTT
TRBV28,TRBD1,TRBJ1-4,once,CASSLLGDRAEKLFF,TGTGCCAGCAGCCTCCTGGGGGACAGGGCGGAAAAACTGTTTTTT
TRBV5-1,-,TRBJ1-4,-,CASSFGRAKGEKLFF,TGCGCCAGCAGCTTCGGCCGGGCGAAGGGTGAAAAACTGTTTTTT
TRBV18,-,TRBJ2-2,-,CASSPQGANTGELFF,TGTGCCAGCTCACCACAGGGGGCGAACACCGGGGAGCTGTTTTTT
TRBV30,TRBD1,TRBJ2-3,-,CAWSEGDRDLDTQYF,TGTGCCTGGAGTGAGGGGGACAGGGATTTAGATACGCAGTATTTT
TRBV5-8,-,TRBJ1-5,-,CASSLDNQPQHF,TGTGCCAGCAGCTTGGATAATCAGCCCCAGCATTTT
TRBV5-1,-,TRBJ2-7,-,CASSPHEAREQYF,TGCGCCAGCAGCCCCCACGAGGCCCGCGAGCAGTACTTC
TRBV5-1,-,TRBJ1-3,-,CASSWDWASGNTIYF,TGCGCCAGCAGCTGGGACTGGGCCTCTGGAAACACCATATATTTT
TRBV9,-,TRBJ2-1,once,CASSVGRSYNEQFF,TGTGCCAGCAGCGTAGGGCGGAGCTACAATGAGCAGTTCTTC
TRBV5-1,-,TRBJ2-3,-,CASSLGGGGTDTQYF,TGCGCCAGCAGCTTGGGTGGAGGGGGCACAGATACGCAGTATTTT
TRBV11-2,-,TRBJ1-5,once,CASSLGGGWHSNQPQHF,TGTGCCAGCAGCTTGGGGGGGGGCTGGCACAGCAATCAGCCCCAGCATTTT
TRBV7-2,-,TRBJ2-5,-,CASSFSGPGQETQYF,TGTGCCAGCAGCTTCTCCGGGCCGGGGCAAGAGACCCAGTACTTC
TRBV6-5,-,TRBJ1-5,few,CASSYSPGQPQHF,TGTGCCAGCAGTTACTCCCCCGGGCAGCCCCAGCATTTT
TRBV28,-,TRBJ2-2,-,CASKGTNTGELFF,TGTGCCAGCAAGGGGACGAACACCGGGGAGCTGTTTTTT
TRBV7-9,TRBD1,TRBJ2-6,few,CASSLGTGAGANVLTF,TGTGCCAGCAGCTTAGGGACAGGGGCGGGGGCCAACGTCCTGACTTTC
TRBV7-6,-,TRBJ2-7,once,CASSLVPGSLYEQYF,TGTGCCAGCAGCTTAGTTCCGGGATCCCTATACGAGCAGTACTTC
TRBV7-3,TRBD1,TRBJ2-6,-,CASSLGTGVGNVLTF,TGTGCCAGCAGCTTAGGGACAGGGGTGGGCAACGTCCTGACTTTC
TRBV4-2,-,TRBJ2-5,-,CASSSLGPETQYF,TGTGCCAGCAGTTCATTGGGGCCAGAGACCCAGTACTTC
TRBV5-1,-,TRBJ1-1,-,CASSLAAVRMNTEAFF,TGCGCCAGCAGCTTGGCGGCAGTTAGGATGAACACTGAAGCTTTCTTT
TRBV6-5,-,TRBJ1-1,-,CASSYTPDRLAEAFF,TGTGCCAGCAGTTACACCCCGGACAGATTGGCTGAAGCTTTCTTT
TRBV10-3,TRBD1,TRBJ1-1,-,CAISNRGNTEAFF,TGTGCCATCAGTAACAGGGGAAACACTGAAGCTTTCTTT
TRBV10-3,-,TRBJ2-7,few,CAISESELAGPHF,TGTGCCATCAGTGAGTCGGAGTTGGCGGGACCCCACTTC
TRBV7-9,-,TRBJ2-5,-,CASTPWRAGETQYF,TGTGCCAGCACCCCTTGGAGGGCCGGGGAGACCCAGTACTTC
TRBV28,-,TRBJ2-2,-,CASSFYGNRETGGELFF,TGTGCCAGCAGTTTTTACGGGAACAGGGAAACGGGCGGGGAGCTGTTTTTT
TRBV28,-,TRBJ1-2,-,CASIGTDYGYTF,TGTGCCAGCATAGGGACGGACTATGGCTACACCTTC
TRBV19,-,TRBJ1-2,once,CASSIAGVANYGYTF,TGTGCCAGTAGTATTGCAGGGGTGGCTAACTATGGCTACACCTTC
TRBV4-2,-,TRBJ2-1,-,CASNGATYNEQFF,TGTGCCAGCAACGGGGCGACCTACAATGAGCAGTTCTTC
TRBV29-1,-,TRBJ1-1,-,CSVEPPGEAFF,TGCAGCGTTGAACCACCGGGAGAGGCTTTCTTT
TRBV11-3,-,TRBJ1-5,-,CASSSARGTRHQPQHF,TGTGCCAGCAGCTCGGCAAGGGGGACAAGACATCAGCCCCAGCATTTT
TRBV28,-,TRBJ1-4,-,CASSRWTAATNEKLFF,TGTGCCAGCAGCCGTTGGACGGCTGCAACTAATGAAAAACTGTTTTTT
TRBV27,-,TRBJ1-6,-,CASSFRGQGSHHRAPLHF,TGTGCCAGCAGTTTTAGGGGCCAGGGATCCCATCACAGGGCACCCCTCCACTTT
TRBV6-4,TRBD1,TRBJ2-7,few,CASSAGTGYEQYF,TGTGCCAGCAGTGCTGGGACAGGCTACGAGCAGTACTTC
TRBV9,-,TRBJ2-3,-,CASSVGGVAVTDTQYF,TGTGCCAGCAGCGTAGGGGGGGTAGCGGTCACAGATACGCAGTATTTT
TRBV7-2,-,TRBJ2-3,-,CASSPPGAGDTQYF,TGTGCCAGCAGCCCCCCCGGCGCCGGGGATACGCAGTATTTT
TRBV7-2,TRBD1,TRBJ1-4,-,CASSRNRGLGEKLFF,TGTGCCAGCAGCCGCAACAGGGGGCTGGGAGAAAAACTGTTTTTT
TRBV5-6,TRBD2,TRBJ2-1,-,CASSLQAGWVNEQFF,TGTGCCAGCAGCTTACAAGCGGGGTGGGTTAATGAGCAGTTCTTC
TRBV6-6,TRBD1,TRBJ1-5,-,CASRRTGGGQPQHF,TGTGCCAGCAGGCGGACAGGGGGCGGTCAGCCCCAGCATTTT